This T cell receptor beta chain is drawn from a study of cytomegalovirus exposure and HLA in healthy donors. CDR1 is KGHSH, CDR2 LQKENI, per germline. V was cut by 3 bases and J by 3 bases, with 10 bases left in between. This CDR3 spans 14 amino acids. It was with 60 Vbeta and 13 Jbeta primers that the PCR ran. Clones were sequenced by immunoSEQ multiplex PCR, and TCRdb holds only the in-frame ones, with some missing. This table holds around 150,000 clones, about 75% found once. Sequencing input: PBMCs. The sequence was collected from a male donor in good health and CMV-seropositive. The chain joins TRBV18 to TRBJ2-3; no clear D. CDR3 in DNA: TGTGCCAGCTCACCTCCTGAGTTAACAGATACGCAGTATTTT. It translates to CASSPPELTDTQYF.